The entry that follows covers one TCR beta chain sequence. What it binds is unknown. V shed 8 bases and J 4 bases; nucleotides not matched to a gene: 0. CDR3 size: 11 residues. Germline lookup yields CDR1 ENHRY and CDR2 SYGVKD. These data belong to a study of cytomegalovirus exposure and HLA in healthy donors. A multiplex PCR was run with 60 Vbeta primers and 13 Jbeta primers. Measured with immunoSEQ multiplex PCR; TCRdb has only the in-frame clones, and not every one. The repertoire table contains just over 150,000 clones. All the people who gave samples were healthy bone marrow donors. Findings and limits, study-wide: A previous analysis found most TCR beta V segments productive roughly 90% or roughly 30% of the time. In a later analysis, more than 15,000 TCR beta sequences were associated with HLA alleles at 0.05 false discovery rate.

The specimen sequenced was PBMCs. V is TRBV10-3 and J is TRBJ2-3; 7 bases fit TRBD2. The clonotype comes from a woman aged 60-75 years in good health and CMV-seronegative. CDR3 sequence: CAILAADTQYF. In DNA form, the CDR3 reads TGTGCCATCCTAGCGGCAGATACGCAGTATTTT.